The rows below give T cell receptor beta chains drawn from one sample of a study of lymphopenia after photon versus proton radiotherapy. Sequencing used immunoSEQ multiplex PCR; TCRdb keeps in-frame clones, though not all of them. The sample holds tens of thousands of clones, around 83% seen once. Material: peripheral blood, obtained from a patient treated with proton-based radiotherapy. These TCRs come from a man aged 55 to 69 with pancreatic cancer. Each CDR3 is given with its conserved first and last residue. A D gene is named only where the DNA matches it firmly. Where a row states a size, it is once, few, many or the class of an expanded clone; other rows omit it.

DNA: TGTGCCAGCAGTCTCCGGTTACGGGGAGACTCCTACAATGAGCAGTTCTTC
CDR3: CASSLRLRGDSYNEQFF
size: NA
V: TRBV11-2
D: NA
J: TRBJ2-1

DNA: TGTGCCAGCAGCTTAGTAGATGGCACCATATATTTT
CDR3: CASSLVDGTIYF
size: few
V: TRBV7-8
D: NA
J: TRBJ1-3

DNA: TGTGCCAGCAGTGAGCGGCAGGTGAACACTGAAGCTTTCTTT
CDR3: CASSERQVNTEAFF
size: NA
V: TRBV25-1
D: NA
J: TRBJ1-1

DNA: TGTGCCATCAGTGAGGGCTTTAGAGACTGGCAAGAGACCCAGTACTTC
CDR3: CAISEGFRDWQETQYF
size: NA
V: TRBV10-3
D: NA
J: TRBJ2-5

DNA: TGCGCCAGCAGCCAAGATTGGGGTAGTAGCAATCAGCCCCAGCATTTT
CDR3: CASSQDWGSSNQPQHF
size: once
V: TRBV4-3
D: NA
J: TRBJ1-5

DNA: TGTGCCAGCACTCCGCGGGTTGGCAGCCTCTATGGCTACACCTTC
CDR3: CASTPRVGSLYGYTF
size: NA
V: TRBV7-9
D: NA
J: TRBJ1-2

DNA: TGCGCCAGCAGCCCCTTCGGGATTAGCACAGATACGCAGTATTTT
CDR3: CASSPFGISTDTQYF
size: NA
V: TRBV5-1
D: NA
J: TRBJ2-3

DNA: TGTGCCAGCAGTTTAAAAATTACCGGGGAGCTGTTTTTT
CDR3: CASSLKITGELFF
size: once
V: TRBV28
D: NA
J: TRBJ2-2

DNA: TGTGCCAGCAGTTATATTGTGGGCACTGAAGCTTTCTTT
CDR3: CASSYIVGTEAFF
size: NA
V: TRBV6-6
D: NA
J: TRBJ1-1

DNA: TGTGCCAGCAGCCTACTAGCGGGCGCTTCCTACGAGCAGTACTTC
CDR3: CASSLLAGASYEQYF
size: NA
V: TRBV2
D: TRBD2
J: TRBJ2-7

DNA: TGTGCCAGCAGCCCGGAGGGGGCGCGTAATAGGAATACGCAGTATTTT
CDR3: CASSPEGARNRNTQYF
size: NA
V: TRBV28
D: NA
J: TRBJ2-3

DNA: TGCAGTGTTGTGGCGGGATCCCTCACCGGGGAGCTGTTTTTT
CDR3: CSVVAGSLTGELFF
size: NA
V: TRBV29-1
D: NA
J: TRBJ2-2

DNA: TGTGCCAGCTCACCACAGCGGAGCACAGATACGCAGTATTTT
CDR3: CASSPQRSTDTQYF
size: NA
V: TRBV18
D: NA
J: TRBJ2-3

DNA: TGCGCCAGCAGCTCGCCTCGGAACACGCCGAACACTGAAGCTTTCTTT
CDR3: CASSSPRNTPNTEAFF
size: NA
V: TRBV5-1
D: NA
J: TRBJ1-1

DNA: TGTGCCAGCAGGGAAAGGGGGTTTGGAGTCGAGCAGTACTTC
CDR3: CASRERGFGVEQYF
size: few
V: TRBV11-3
D: NA
J: TRBJ2-7

DNA: TGTGCCAGCAGCCGGGGACACCAAGAGACCCAGTACTTC
CDR3: CASSRGHQETQYF
size: NA
V: TRBV7-9
D: NA
J: TRBJ2-5